The clone carrying this T cell receptor beta chain was observed a few times. The sample belongs to a study of human T cells and chemical hapten exposure. TCRdb recomputed calls from the RACE reads with MiXCR, one row per CDR3 protein. This sample has about 300,000 distinct CDR3 sequences, with about 5% found just once. Germline V gene data show CDR1 as LGHNA and CDR2 as YSLEER. V gave up 0 bases and J gave up 3 bases, with 9 bases separating them. This CDR3 comprises 14 residues. The time point: pre-sensitization, week 0. Indicated treatment: therapeutic diphenylcyclopropenone sensitization with weekly scalp DPC.

This TCR derives from a woman aged 18-35 years with alopecia areata. Some clones in this sample may be carry-over from other donors' samples. The V gene is TRBV4-3, the J gene TRBJ2-7, with D maybe TRBD1 (6 bases). The sample consisted of whole blood, taken in connection with sensitization to the hapten diphenylcyclopropenone (DPC). The CDR3 sequence: CASSQDQGLYEQYF. The CDR3 DNA reads as TGCGCCAGCAGCCAAGATCAGGGGCTCTACGAGCAGTACTTC.